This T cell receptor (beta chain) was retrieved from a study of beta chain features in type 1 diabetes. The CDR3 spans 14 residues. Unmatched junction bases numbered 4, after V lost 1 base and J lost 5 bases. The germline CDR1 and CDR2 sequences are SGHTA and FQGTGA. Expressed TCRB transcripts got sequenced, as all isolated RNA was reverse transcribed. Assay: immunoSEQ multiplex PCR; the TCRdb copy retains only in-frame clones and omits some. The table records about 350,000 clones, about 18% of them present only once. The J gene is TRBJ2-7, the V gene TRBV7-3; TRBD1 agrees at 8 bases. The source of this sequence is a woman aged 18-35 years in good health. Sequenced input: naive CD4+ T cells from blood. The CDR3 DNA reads TGTGCCAGCAGCTTAATGGACAGGGTCCACGAGCAGTACTTC. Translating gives CASSLMDRVHEQYF.